This T cell receptor beta chain was sequenced during a study of control samples from healthy donors and cancer patients (TCRdb year 2020). Concerning this clone: This clone's antigen is unknown. One base away there is no much larger clone; base qualities are not given.

Libraries were prepared through the immunoSEQ multiplex PCR assay. Drawn from immuneACCESS, this table holds only the in-frame rearrangements with V and J called that TCRdb kept. Clones are partly lost; checked studies trace under half to an unresolved V gene and leave the rest unexplained. The table for this sample lists 120,000 to 150,000 clones; 90% to 95% of them were counted only once. The ten most abundant clones make up about 5.8% of the sample. The sequenced sample was blood. This TCR came from a man aged 18-30 years in good health.

The nucleotide sequence reads TGTGCCAGCAGTTTCCTCGCCCTAAATGAAAAACTGTTTTTT. This translates into CASSFLALNEKLFF. The sequence links TRBV27 to TRBJ1-4, with no reliable assignment of the D segment. Its CDR3 holds 14 amino acids, cysteine through phenylalanine. Only CDR3 DNA remains: 42 bases, in frame from the first base. The germline V gene (reference sequence) supplies CDR1 MNHEY and CDR2 SMNVEV. V lost 3 bases and J lost 5 bases; the stretch between them is 10 bases long.